The rows below give T cell receptor beta chains drawn from one sample of a study of technical replicates of blood from a few donors. The data were produced by immunoSEQ multiplex PCR, yet TCRdb's version contains in-frame clones alone and is incomplete. The sample has approximately 99,000 clones; nearly 97% are singletons. The sample consisted of T cells isolated from PBMCs. These receptors were taken from a human donor in good health. CDR3s include the opening cysteine and the closing phenylalanine or tryptophan. The order of the fields is clone size, D gene, CDR3 length, V gene, J gene, CDR3 protein, CDR3 DNA. A D gene is named only where the DNA matches it firmly. A clone size is listed for some rows: how often the clone was seen (once, few, many), or a class if it is expanded.

size: few; D: NA; length: 14; V: TRBV5-1; J: TRBJ1-2; CDR3: CASSIQTTNYGYTF; DNA: TGCGCCAGCAGCATTCAGACAACTAACTATGGCTACACCTTC
size: few; D: TRBD1; length: 15; V: TRBV6-5; J: TRBJ1-1; CDR3: CASRHEGQLGTEAFF; DNA: TGTGCCAGCAGACACGAGGGACAGTTGGGTACTGAAGCTTTCTTT
size: NA; D: TRBD1; length: 15; V: TRBV5-1; J: TRBJ2-2; CDR3: CASSLRTGLAEELFF; DNA: TGCGCCAGCAGCTTAAGGACAGGGTTGGCCGAGGAGCTGTTTTTT
size: NA; D: TRBD2; length: 15; V: TRBV6-4; J: TRBJ2-1; CDR3: CASSDSAGAYNEQFF; DNA: TGTGCCAGCAGTGACTCAGCGGGAGCTTACAATGAGCAGTTCTTC
size: NA; D: TRBD1; length: 17; V: TRBV19; J: TRBJ1-3; CDR3: CASSPWDRGISGNTIYF; DNA: TGTGCCAGTAGCCCCTGGGACAGGGGTATCTCTGGAAACACCATATATTTT
size: NA; D: NA; length: 14; V: TRBV28; J: TRBJ1-1; CDR3: CASSSTGTPTEAFF; DNA: TGTGCCAGCAGTTCAACAGGGACCCCCACTGAAGCTTTCTTT
size: NA; D: NA; length: 15; V: TRBV19; J: TRBJ1-2; CDR3: CASKIFETDRFGYTF; DNA: TGTGCCAGTAAGATCTTCGAGACGGACAGATTTGGCTACACCTTC
size: once; D: NA; length: 14; V: TRBV6-1; J: TRBJ2-7; CDR3: CASSERGFRYEQYF; DNA: TGTGCCAGCAGTGAAAGAGGATTCCGTTACGAGCAGTACTTC
size: NA; D: TRBD2; length: 14; V: TRBV5-4; J: TRBJ2-7; CDR3: CASSVSGVSYEQYF; DNA: TGTGCCAGCAGCGTTAGCGGGGTCTCCTACGAGCAGTACTTC
size: once; D: TRBD2; length: 20; V: TRBV9; J: TRBJ2-2; CDR3: CASSDPGTYLAGTNTGELFF; DNA: TGTGCCAGCAGCGATCCCGGGACATACTTAGCGGGGACGAACACCGGGGAGCTGTTTTTT
size: NA; D: TRBD1; length: 15; V: TRBV28; J: TRBJ1-4; CDR3: CASSLVGDRGEKLFF; DNA: TGTGCCAGCAGTTTAGTAGGGGACAGGGGGGAAAAACTGTTTTTT
size: NA; D: NA; length: 12; V: TRBV18; J: TRBJ2-1; CDR3: CASSLTRTEQFF; DNA: TGTGCCAGCTCACTCACTAGAACTGAGCAGTTCTTC
size: NA; D: TRBD2; length: 15; V: TRBV10-3; J: TRBJ2-3; CDR3: CAIRFGLDRTDTQYF; DNA: TGTGCCATCAGATTTGGACTAGACCGCACAGATACGCAGTATTTT
size: NA; D: NA; length: 12; V: TRBV5-4; J: TRBJ2-7; CDR3: CASSLSNYEQYF; DNA: TGTGCCAGCAGCTTGAGCAACTACGAGCAGTACTTC
size: NA; D: NA; length: 13; V: TRBV10-3; J: TRBJ2-1; CDR3: CAIRASEDYEQFF; DNA: TGTGCCATCCGGGCTAGCGAGGACTATGAGCAGTTCTTC
size: NA; D: NA; length: 14; V: TRBV7-9; J: TRBJ1-2; CDR3: CASSLIGGIHGYTF; DNA: TGTGCCAGCAGCTTGATCGGCGGGATACACGGCTACACCTTC
size: NA; D: NA; length: 14; V: TRBV7-8; J: TRBJ1-2; CDR3: CASSATRGDYGYTF; DNA: TGTGCCAGCAGCGCGACACGGGGGGACTATGGCTACACCTTC
size: NA; D: NA; length: 12; V: TRBV29-1; J: TRBJ1-3; CDR3: CSASDSGNTIYF; DNA: TGCAGCGCCTCAGACTCTGGAAACACCATATATTTT
size: NA; D: NA; length: 13; V: TRBV27; J: TRBJ2-7; CDR3: CASSLTGYYEQYF; DNA: TGTGCCAGCAGTTTAACAGGTTACTACGAGCAGTACTTC
size: NA; D: NA; length: 13; V: TRBV19; J: TRBJ1-5; CDR3: CASGENSNQPQHF; DNA: TGTGCCAGCGGGGAAAATAGCAATCAGCCCCAGCATTTT
size: once; D: NA; length: 15; V: TRBV19; J: TRBJ1-5; CDR3: CASSTGRDWGQPQHF; DNA: TGTGCCAGTAGTACAGGCAGGGATTGGGGTCAGCCCCAGCATTTT
size: NA; D: TRBD2; length: 15; V: TRBV28; J: TRBJ2-7; CDR3: CASSPPGLAADEQYF; DNA: TGTGCCAGCAGTCCACCGGGACTAGCGGCAGACGAGCAGTACTTC
size: NA; D: TRBD1; length: 15; V: TRBV6-5; J: TRBJ2-7; CDR3: CASSSLDRVRYEQYF; DNA: TGTGCCAGCAGTTCCTTGGACAGGGTGAGGTACGAGCAGTACTTC
size: NA; D: NA; length: 15; V: TRBV15; J: TRBJ2-6; CDR3: CATSRGGSGANVLTF; DNA: TGTGCCACCAGCAGGGGAGGTTCTGGGGCCAACGTCCTGACTTTC
size: NA; D: NA; length: 15; V: TRBV6-6; J: TRBJ2-7; CDR3: CASSYSGQNPYEQYF; DNA: TGTGCCAGCAGTTACTCAGGACAGAATCCCTACGAGCAGTACTTC
size: NA; D: TRBD1; length: 14; V: TRBV25-1; J: TRBJ2-1; CDR3: CASTPGQWSNEQFF; DNA: TGTGCCAGCACCCCGGGACAGTGGAGTAATGAGCAGTTCTTC
size: NA; D: TRBD2; length: 14; V: TRBV19; J: TRBJ2-1; CDR3: CASSRTGGYNEQFF; DNA: TGTGCCAGTAGTCGGACGGGGGGGTACAATGAGCAGTTCTTC
size: NA; D: TRBD1; length: 15; V: TRBV7-2; J: TRBJ1-2; CDR3: CASSFSTGTGYGYTF; DNA: TGTGCCAGCAGCTTTAGTACTGGGACAGGGTATGGCTACACCTTC
size: NA; D: NA; length: 17; V: TRBV21-1; J: TRBJ2-7; CDR3: CASSTQEAWTGRYEQYF; DNA: TGTGCCAGCAGCACACAAGAGGCATGGACAGGGAGATACGAGCAGTACTTC
size: NA; D: NA; length: 15; V: TRBV29-1; J: TRBJ1-1; CDR3: CSVDHRELVNTEAFF; DNA: TGCAGCGTTGACCACAGGGAGTTAGTAAACACTGAAGCTTTCTTT
size: NA; D: NA; length: 11; V: TRBV6-1; J: TRBJ2-3; CDR3: CASSDEDTQYF; DNA: TGTGCCAGCAGTGATGAGGATACGCAGTATTTT
size: NA; D: NA; length: 13; V: TRBV30; J: TRBJ2-2; CDR3: CAWRATGTGELFF; DNA: TGTGCCTGGAGGGCGACTGGGACCGGGGAGCTGTTTTTT
size: NA; D: NA; length: 18; V: TRBV12-2; J: TRBJ2-1; CDR3: CASRPRSSRGGSYNEQFF; DNA: TGTGCAAGTCGCCCCAGGAGTTCGCGGGGGGGCTCCTACAATGAGCAGTTCTTC
size: NA; D: NA; length: 13; V: TRBV6-5; J: TRBJ2-3; CDR3: CATTAGTPDTQYF; DNA: TGTGCCACCACAGCCGGGACACCAGATACGCAGTATTTT
size: NA; D: NA; length: 14; V: TRBV19; J: TRBJ1-1; CDR3: CASTNRRANTEAFF; DNA: TGTGCCAGCACCAATCGCAGGGCAAACACTGAAGCTTTCTTT
size: NA; D: NA; length: 12; V: TRBV6-6; J: TRBJ1-2; CDR3: CASSPRDYGYTF; DNA: TGTGCCAGCAGCCCCCGGGACTATGGCTACACCTTC
size: NA; D: NA; length: 14; V: TRBV5-1; J: TRBJ1-2; CDR3: CASRNPTATGSKTF; DNA: TGCGCCAGCAGAAACCCGACGGCGACAGGAAGTAAAACCTTC